What follows are 3 T cell receptor beta chains derived from one specimen sequenced in a study of glioma-infiltrating T cells. TCR alpha and beta CDR3 regions were amplified from RNA using iRepertoire nested multiplex PCR. Using its own MiXCR run on the multiplex PCR reads, TCRdb lists one record per CDR3 protein. The sample consists of about 93,000 distinct CDR3 sequences, 35% to 45% of them appearing once. The material sequenced was glioma tissue, nonneoplastic brain tissue, or PBMCs (not recorded which). The origin of the receptors is a human donor with low-grade glioma or glioblastoma, undergoing nonglioma brain surgery, or in good health (not recorded which).

The chain combines TRBV2 with TRBJ2-3; TRBD2 is a possible D gene (7 bases). V lost 7 bases to trimming and J lost 10 bases, with 21 bases between them. CDR1 and CDR2 (germline): SNHLY, FYNNEI. This CDR3 spans 14 amino acids. The CDR3 DNA is TGTGCCAGCATTGAGGCGGGGGCAAAGGATGCGCAGTATTTT. This sequence encodes CASIEAGAKDAQYF.

Ten or more counts support this clonotype. The chain combines TRBV6-1 with TRBJ2-1, with 10 bases matching TRBD1. This CDR3 is 15 amino acids long. Trimming took 0 bases from V and 12 from J; bases not matched to a gene: 8. Germline V gene data show CDR1 as MNHNS and CDR2 as SASEGT. CDR3 sequence: CASSEAGTGVSSQFF. The CDR3 bases are TGTGCCAGCAGTGAAGCTGGGACAGGGGTGTCGTCGCAGTTCTTC.

The sample holds many counts of this clonotype. This CDR3 reads CASSLLAHSSNEQFF. The DNA for the CDR3 is TGCGCCAGCAGCTTACTAGCCCATTCGAGCAATGAGCAGTTCTTC. The chain carries TRBV5-1 and TRBJ2-1, with a tentative D call TRBD2 (6 bases). CDR3 length equals 15 residues. V lost 2 bases to trimming and J lost 6 bases, with 15 bases between them. Germline values: CDR1 SGHRS, CDR2 YFSETQ.